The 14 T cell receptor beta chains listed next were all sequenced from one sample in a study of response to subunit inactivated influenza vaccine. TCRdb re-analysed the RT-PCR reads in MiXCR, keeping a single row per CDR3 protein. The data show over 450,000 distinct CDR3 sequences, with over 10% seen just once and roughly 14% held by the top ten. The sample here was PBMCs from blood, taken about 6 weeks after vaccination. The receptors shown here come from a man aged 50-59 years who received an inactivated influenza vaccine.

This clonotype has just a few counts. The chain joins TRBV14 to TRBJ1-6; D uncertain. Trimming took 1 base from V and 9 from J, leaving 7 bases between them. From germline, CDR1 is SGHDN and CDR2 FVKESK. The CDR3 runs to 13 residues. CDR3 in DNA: TGTGCCAGCAGCCAAGGCTTGGCTTCACCCCTCCACTTT. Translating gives CASSQGLASPLHF.

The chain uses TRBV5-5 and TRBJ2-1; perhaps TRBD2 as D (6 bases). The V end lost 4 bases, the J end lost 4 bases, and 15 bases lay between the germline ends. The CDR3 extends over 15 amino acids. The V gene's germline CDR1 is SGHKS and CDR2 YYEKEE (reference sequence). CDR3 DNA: TGTGCCAGCAGCGTAGGGAGGTCAGGGTACAATGAGCAGTTCTTC. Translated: CASSVGRSGYNEQFF.

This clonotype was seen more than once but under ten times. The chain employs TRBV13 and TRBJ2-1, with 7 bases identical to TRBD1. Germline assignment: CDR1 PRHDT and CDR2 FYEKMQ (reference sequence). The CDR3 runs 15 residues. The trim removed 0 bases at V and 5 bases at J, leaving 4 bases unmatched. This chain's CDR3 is CASSLGQGVNNEQFF. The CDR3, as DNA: TGTGCCAGCAGCTTAGGCCAGGGGGTGAACAATGAGCAGTTCTTC.

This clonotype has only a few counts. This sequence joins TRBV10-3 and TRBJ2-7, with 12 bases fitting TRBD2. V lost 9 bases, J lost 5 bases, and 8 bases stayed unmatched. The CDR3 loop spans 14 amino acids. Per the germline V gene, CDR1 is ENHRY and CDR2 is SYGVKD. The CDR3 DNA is TGTGCCATTAGACTAGCGGGAGAATTGGACGAGCAGTACTTC. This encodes CAIRLAGELDEQYF.

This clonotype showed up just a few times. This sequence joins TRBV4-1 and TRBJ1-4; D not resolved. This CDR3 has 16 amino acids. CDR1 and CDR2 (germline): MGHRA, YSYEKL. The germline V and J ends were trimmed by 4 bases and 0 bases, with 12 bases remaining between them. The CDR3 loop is CASSPEDGSTNEKLFF. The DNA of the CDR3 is TGCGCCAGCAGCCCAGAGGACGGCTCAACTAATGAAAAACTGTTTTTT.

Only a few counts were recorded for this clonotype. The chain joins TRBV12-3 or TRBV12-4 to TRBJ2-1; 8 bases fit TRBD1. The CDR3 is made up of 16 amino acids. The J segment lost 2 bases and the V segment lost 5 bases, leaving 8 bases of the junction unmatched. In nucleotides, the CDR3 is TGTGCCAGCAGTGGAAACGGGGGACAGGCCTACAATGAGCAGTTCTTC. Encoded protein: CASSGNGGQAYNEQFF.

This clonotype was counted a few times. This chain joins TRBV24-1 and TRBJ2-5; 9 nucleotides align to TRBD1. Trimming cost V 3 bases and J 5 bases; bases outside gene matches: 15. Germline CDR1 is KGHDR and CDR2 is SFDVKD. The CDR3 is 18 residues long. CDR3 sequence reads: CATSDNPPGQGRWETQYF. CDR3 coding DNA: TGTGCCACCAGTGATAACCCCCCTGGACAGGGGCGGTGGGAGACCCAGTACTTC.

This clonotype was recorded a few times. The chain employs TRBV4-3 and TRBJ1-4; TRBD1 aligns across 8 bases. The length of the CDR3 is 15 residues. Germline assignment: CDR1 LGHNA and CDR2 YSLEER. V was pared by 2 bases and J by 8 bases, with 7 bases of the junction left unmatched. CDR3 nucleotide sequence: TGCGCCAGCAGCCAACAGGGGGCTGGGAGCGAAAAACTGTTTTTT. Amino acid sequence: CASSQQGAGSEKLFF.

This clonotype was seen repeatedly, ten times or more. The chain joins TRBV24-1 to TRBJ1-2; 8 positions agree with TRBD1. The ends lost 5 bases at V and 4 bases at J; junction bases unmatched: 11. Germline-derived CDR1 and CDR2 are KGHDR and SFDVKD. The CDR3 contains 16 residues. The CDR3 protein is CATSGEKQGDAYGYTF. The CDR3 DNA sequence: TGTGCCACCAGTGGTGAAAAACAGGGGGATGCCTATGGCTACACCTTC.

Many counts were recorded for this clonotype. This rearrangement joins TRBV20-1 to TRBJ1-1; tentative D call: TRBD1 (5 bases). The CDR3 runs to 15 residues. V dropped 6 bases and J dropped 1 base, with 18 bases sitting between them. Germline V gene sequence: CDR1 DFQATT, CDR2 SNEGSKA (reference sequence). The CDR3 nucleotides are TGCAGTGCCCTCGGGGGTGTGAGGAGGAACACTGAAGCTTTCTTT. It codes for CSALGGVRRNTEAFF.

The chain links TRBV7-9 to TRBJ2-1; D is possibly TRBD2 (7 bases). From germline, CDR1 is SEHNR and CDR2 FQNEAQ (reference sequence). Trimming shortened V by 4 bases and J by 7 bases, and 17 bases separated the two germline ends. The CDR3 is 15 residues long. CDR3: CASSSARGARNEQFF. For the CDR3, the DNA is TGTGCCAGCAGCTCCGCTCGGGGGGCTAGGAATGAGCAGTTCTTC. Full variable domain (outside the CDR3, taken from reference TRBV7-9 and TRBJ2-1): DTGVSQNPRHKITKRGQNVTFRCDPISEHNRLYWYRQTLGQGPEFLTYFQNEAQLEKSRLLSDRFSAERPKGSFSTLEIQRTEQGDSAMYLCASSSARGARNEQFFGPGTRLTVL.

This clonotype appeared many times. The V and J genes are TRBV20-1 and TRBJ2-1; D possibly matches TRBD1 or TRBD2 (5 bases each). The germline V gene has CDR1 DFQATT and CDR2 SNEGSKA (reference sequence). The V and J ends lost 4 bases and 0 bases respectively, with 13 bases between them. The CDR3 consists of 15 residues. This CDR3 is CSAISSGHSYNEQFF. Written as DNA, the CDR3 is TGCAGTGCTATTTCCAGCGGACACTCCTACAATGAGCAGTTCTTC.

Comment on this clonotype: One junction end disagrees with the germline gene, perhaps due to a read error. The CDR3 region has the DNA TGTGCCAGCAGTCAGATTCCGGGACTAGCGGGCGTCCACTTC. This translates into CASSQIPGLAGVHF. The V and J genes are TRBV6-1 and TRBJ2-7, with 12 bases that match TRBD2. Per germline, CDR1 MNHNS and CDR2 SASEGT. This CDR3 is built from 14 residues.

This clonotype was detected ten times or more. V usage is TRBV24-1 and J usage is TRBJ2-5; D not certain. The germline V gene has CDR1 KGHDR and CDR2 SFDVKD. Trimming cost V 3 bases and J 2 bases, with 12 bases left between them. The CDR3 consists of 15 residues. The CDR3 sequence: CATSDSGRPQETQYF. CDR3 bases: TGTGCCACCAGTGATAGTGGACGGCCTCAAGAGACCCAGTACTTC.